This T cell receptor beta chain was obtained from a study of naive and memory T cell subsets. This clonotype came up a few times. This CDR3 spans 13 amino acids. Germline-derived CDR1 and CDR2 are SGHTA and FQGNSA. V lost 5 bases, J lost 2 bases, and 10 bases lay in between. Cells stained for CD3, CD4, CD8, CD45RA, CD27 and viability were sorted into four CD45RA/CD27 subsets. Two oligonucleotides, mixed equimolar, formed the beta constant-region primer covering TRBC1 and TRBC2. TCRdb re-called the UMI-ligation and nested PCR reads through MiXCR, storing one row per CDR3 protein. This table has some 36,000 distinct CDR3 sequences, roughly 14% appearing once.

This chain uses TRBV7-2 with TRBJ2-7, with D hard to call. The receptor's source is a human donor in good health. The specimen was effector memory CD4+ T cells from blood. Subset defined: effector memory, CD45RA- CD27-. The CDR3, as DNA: TGTGCCAGCAGCGTGGACGGAACCTACGAGCAGTACTTC. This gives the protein CASSVDGTYEQYF.